This TCR beta chain was sequenced in a study of shared clonotypes between healthy human individuals. Overall study: CD4 naive and CD4 memory each took three plates per donor, while CD8 naive took two and CD8 memory one.

Trimming removed 7 bases from V and 6 bases from J, with 11 bases in between. Germline V gene lookup returns CDR1 GTSNPN and CDR2 SVGIG (reference sequence). The CDR3 is 11 amino acids. Only in-frame clones appear in the TCRdb table, and some are missing; sequencing was by immunoSEQ multiplex PCR. The table has about 1 million clones, roughly 70% seen once. Sequenced sample: memory CD4+ T cells sorted from blood. Specified subset: CD45RA-negative fraction. This clonotype was obtained from a young man in good health. This sequence joins TRBV30 and TRBJ2-3; D not certain. In nucleotides, the CDR3 is TGTGCCTCCTTGGAGAGGGATACGCAGTATTTT. It is translated as CASLERDTQYF.